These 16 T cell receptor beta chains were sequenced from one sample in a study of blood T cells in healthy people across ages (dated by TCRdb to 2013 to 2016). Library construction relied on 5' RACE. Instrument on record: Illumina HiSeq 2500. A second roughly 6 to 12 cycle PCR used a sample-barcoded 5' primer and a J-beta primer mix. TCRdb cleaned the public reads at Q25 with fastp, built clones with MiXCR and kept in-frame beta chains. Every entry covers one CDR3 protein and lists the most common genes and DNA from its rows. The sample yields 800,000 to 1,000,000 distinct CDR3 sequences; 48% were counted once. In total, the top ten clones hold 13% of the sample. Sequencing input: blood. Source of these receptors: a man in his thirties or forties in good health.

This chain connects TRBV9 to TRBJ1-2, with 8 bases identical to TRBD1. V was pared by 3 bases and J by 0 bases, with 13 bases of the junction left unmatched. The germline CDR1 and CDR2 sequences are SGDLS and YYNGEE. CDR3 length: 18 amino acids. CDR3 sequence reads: CASSGTERTGGANYGYTF. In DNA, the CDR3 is TGTGCCAGCAGCGGTACCGAAAGAACAGGGGGGGCTAACTATGGCTACACCTTC.

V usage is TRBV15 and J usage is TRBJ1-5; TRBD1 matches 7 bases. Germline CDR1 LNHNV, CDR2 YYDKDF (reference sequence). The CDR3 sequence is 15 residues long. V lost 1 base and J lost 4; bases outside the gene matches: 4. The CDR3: CATSRVGQLNQPQHF. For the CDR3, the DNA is TGTGCCACCAGCAGAGTGGGACAGCTTAATCAGCCCCAGCATTTT.

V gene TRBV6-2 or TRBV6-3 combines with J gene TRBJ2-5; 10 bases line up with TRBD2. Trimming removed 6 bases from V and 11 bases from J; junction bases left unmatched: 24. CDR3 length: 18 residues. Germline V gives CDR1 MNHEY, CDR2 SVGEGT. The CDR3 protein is CASSSAQFSGGQWNEQYF. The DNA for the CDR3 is TGTGCCAGCAGCTCAGCACAATTTAGCGGGGGGCAGTGGAATGAGCAGTACTTC.

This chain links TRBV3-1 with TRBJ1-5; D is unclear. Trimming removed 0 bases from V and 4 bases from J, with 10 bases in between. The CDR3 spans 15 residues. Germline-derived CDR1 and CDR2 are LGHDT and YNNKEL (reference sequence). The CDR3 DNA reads TGTGCCAGCAGCCAAGATGCGCTTTTTAATCAGCCCCAGCATTTT. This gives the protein CASSQDALFNQPQHF.

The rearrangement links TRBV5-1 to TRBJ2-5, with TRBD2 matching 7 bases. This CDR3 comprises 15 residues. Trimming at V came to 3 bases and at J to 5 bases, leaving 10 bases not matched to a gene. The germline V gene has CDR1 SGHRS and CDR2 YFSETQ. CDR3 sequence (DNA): TGCGCCAGCAGCTCTGACGGGGGGATAGGGGAGACCCAGTACTTC. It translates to CASSSDGGIGETQYF.

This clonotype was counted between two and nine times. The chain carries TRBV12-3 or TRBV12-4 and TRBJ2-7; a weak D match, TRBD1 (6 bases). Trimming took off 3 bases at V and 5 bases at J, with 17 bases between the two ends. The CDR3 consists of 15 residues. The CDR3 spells CASSFLRGTSHEQYF. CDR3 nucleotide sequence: TGTGCCAGCAGTTTTCTCAGGGGAACGAGCCACGAGCAGTACTTC.

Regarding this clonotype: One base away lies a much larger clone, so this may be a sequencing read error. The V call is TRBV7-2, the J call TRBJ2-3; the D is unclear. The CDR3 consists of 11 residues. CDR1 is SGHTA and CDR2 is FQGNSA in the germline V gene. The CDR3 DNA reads TGTGCCAGCACCACTCGTGATAGGCAGTATTTT. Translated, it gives CASTTRDRQYF.

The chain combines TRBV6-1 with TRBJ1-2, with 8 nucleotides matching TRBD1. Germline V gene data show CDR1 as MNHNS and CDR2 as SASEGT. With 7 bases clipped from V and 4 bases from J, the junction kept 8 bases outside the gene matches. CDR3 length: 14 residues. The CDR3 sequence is CASTRDRGIYGYTF. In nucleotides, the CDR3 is TGTGCCAGCACCCGAGACAGGGGCATCTATGGCTACACCTTC.

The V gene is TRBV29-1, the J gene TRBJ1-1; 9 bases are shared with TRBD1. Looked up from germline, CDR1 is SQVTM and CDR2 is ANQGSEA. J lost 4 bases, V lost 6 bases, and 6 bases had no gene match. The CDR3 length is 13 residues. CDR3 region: CSVESGQGTEAFF. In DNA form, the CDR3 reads TGCAGCGTGGAATCGGGACAGGGCACTGAAGCTTTCTTT.

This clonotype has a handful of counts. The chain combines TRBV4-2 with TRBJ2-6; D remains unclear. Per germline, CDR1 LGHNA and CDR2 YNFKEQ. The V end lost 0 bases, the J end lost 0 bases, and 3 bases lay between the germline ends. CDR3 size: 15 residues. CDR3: CASSQEFSGANVLTF. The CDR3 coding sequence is TGTGCCAGCAGCCAAGAGTTCTCTGGGGCCAACGTCCTGACTTTC.

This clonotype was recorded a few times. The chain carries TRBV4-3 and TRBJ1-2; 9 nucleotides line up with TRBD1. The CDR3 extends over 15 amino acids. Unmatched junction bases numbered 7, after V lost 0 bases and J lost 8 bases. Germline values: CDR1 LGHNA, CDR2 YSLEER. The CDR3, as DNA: TGCGCCAGCAGCCAAGATGGACAGGGGTTTTGCGGCTACACCTTC. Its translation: CASSQDGQGFCGYTF.

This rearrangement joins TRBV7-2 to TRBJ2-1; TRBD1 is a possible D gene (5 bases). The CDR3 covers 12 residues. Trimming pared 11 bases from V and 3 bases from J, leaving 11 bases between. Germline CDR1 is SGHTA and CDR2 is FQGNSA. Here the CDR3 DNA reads TGTGCCTCAGGGATCCGCTACAATGAGCAGTTCTTC. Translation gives CASGIRYNEQFF.

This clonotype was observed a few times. CDR3 region: CASSPMGERPDTQYF. In DNA form, the CDR3 reads TGTGCCAGCAGCCCTATGGGTGAGCGACCAGATACGCAGTATTTT. The chain is built from TRBV12-3 or TRBV12-4 and TRBJ2-3; D is unresolved. The CDR3 loop spans 15 amino acids. With 6 bases removed from V and 4 bases from J, the gap between germline ends came to 17 bases.

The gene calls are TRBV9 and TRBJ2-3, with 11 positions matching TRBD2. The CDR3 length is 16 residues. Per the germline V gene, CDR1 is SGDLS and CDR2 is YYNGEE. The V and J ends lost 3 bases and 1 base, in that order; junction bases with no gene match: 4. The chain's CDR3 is CASSGISGGGTDTQYF. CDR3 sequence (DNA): TGTGCCAGCAGCGGAATTAGCGGGGGGGGCACAGATACGCAGTATTTT.

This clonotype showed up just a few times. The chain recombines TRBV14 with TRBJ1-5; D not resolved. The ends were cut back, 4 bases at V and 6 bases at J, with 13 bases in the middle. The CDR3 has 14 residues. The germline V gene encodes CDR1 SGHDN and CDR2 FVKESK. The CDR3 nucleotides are TGTGCCAGCAGCCCCTCGCAATCTAGTCAGCCCCAGCATTTT. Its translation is CASSPSQSSQPQHF.

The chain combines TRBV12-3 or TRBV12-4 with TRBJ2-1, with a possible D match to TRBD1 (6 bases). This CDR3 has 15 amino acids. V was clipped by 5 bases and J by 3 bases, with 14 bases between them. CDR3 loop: CASSEGVTYYNEQFF. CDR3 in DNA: TGTGCCAGCAGTGAGGGGGTGACCTACTACAATGAGCAGTTCTTC.